The present entry profiles one T cell receptor (beta chain) with its context. Its antigen is as yet unknown. The source of the sample is a study of OX40 agonist ivuxolimab in advanced cancers. The overall study: Given to patients was ivuxolimab, an agonistic anti-OX40 (CD134) antibody. Two cutaneous melanoma patients and one hepatocellular carcinoma patient, three in all, had partial responses.

The germline gives CDR1 GTSNPN, CDR2 SVGIG (reference sequence). Trimming pared 0 bases from V and 11 bases from J, leaving 13 bases between. The CDR3 is made up of 12 amino acids. Generated by immunoSEQ multiplex PCR, the TCRdb table keeps only in-frame clones and is missing some. The sample consists of more than 45,000 clones, roughly 86% of them appearing once. Whole-study findings and limits: Also showing low normalized T-cell clonal expansion were some of the nonresponders.

The chain couples TRBV30 to TRBJ2-5; D not resolved. The receptor's source is an adult with an advanced solid tumor such as melanoma, head and neck, liver or kidney cancer. Sequenced material: CD4+ or CD8+ T cells sorted from blood, taken in a trial of the OX40 agonist ivuxolimab. The CDR3 is CAWSVTGDRQYF. The CDR3 region has the DNA TGTGCCTGGAGTGTAACGGGCGACCGACAGTACTTC.